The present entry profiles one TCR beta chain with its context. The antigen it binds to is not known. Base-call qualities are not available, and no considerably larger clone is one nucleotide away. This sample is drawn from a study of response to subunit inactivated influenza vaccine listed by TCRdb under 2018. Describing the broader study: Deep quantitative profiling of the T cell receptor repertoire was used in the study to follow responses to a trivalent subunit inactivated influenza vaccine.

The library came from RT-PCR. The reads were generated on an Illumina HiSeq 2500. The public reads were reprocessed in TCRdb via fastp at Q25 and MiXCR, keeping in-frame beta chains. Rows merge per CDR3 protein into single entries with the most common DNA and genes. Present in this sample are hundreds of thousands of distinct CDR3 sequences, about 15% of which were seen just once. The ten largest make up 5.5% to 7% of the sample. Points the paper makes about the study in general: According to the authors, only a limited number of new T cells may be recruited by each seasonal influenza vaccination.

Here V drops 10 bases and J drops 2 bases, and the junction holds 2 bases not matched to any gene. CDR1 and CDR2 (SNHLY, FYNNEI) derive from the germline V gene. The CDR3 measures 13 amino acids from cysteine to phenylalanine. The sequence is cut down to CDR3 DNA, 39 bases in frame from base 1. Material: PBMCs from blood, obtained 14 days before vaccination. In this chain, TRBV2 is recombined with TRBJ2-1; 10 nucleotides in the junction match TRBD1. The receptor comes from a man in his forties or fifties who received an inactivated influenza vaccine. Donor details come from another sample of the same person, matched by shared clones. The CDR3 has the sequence CATGQGAYNEQFF. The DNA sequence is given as TGTGCCACCGGACAGGGGGCCTACAATGAGCAGTTCTTC.